The 20 T cell receptor beta chains presented below share a single source sample, sequenced in a study of cytomegalovirus exposure and HLA in healthy donors. A multiplex PCR was run with 60 Vbeta primers and 13 Jbeta primers. The protocol was immunoSEQ multiplex PCR, while the TCRdb copy is restricted to in-frame clones and leaves out a portion. The table lists 200,000 to 250,000 clones, 75% to 90% of them singletons, with approximately 0.71% in the top ten. Sequencing was carried out using PBMCs. All receptors derive from a boy aged 2-15 years in good health and CMV-seronegative.

This chain links TRBV10-3 with TRBJ2-1; 7 nucleotides align to TRBD2. The V segment lost 0 bases and the J segment 3 bases; nucleotides outside the gene matches: 5. This CDR3 has 16 residues. From germline, CDR1 is ENHRY and CDR2 SYGVKD. CDR3 sequence reads: CAISESPGRLYNEQFF. The CDR3 DNA reads as TGTGCCATCAGTGAGTCTCCCGGGAGGCTCTACAATGAGCAGTTCTTC.

This chain links TRBV19 with TRBJ2-2, with TRBD1 identical over 9 bases. The length of the CDR3 is 14 residues. Germline CDR1 LNHDA, CDR2 SQIVND (reference sequence). Trimming took 4 bases from V and 5 from J; bases not matched to a gene: 2. Here the CDR3 DNA reads TGTGCCAGTAGTACACAGGGGGCGACCGGGGAGCTGTTTTTT. This encodes CASSTQGATGELFF.

This chain uses TRBV5-1 with TRBJ2-2, with 16 bases identical to TRBD2. The J segment lost 5 bases and the V segment lost 4 bases, leaving 5 bases of the junction unmatched. Germline lookup yields CDR1 SGHRS and CDR2 YFSETQ. The CDR3 runs to 17 residues. CDR3 loop: CASSLGLAGGTTGELFF. In DNA, the CDR3 is TGCGCCAGCAGCCTGGGACTAGCGGGAGGGACGACCGGGGAGCTGTTTTTT.

The rearrangement links TRBV2 to TRBJ2-7, with D perhaps TRBD2 (6 bases). V was pared by 3 bases and J by 2 bases, with 14 bases between. CDR3 size: 15 residues. Germline CDR1 and CDR2: SNHLY and FYNNEI. The DNA of the CDR3 is TGTGCCAGCAGTGATTTGGAGGGGCCGACCTACGAGCAGTACTTC. Protein product: CASSDLEGPTYEQYF.

The chain has TRBV5-1 and TRBJ2-5, with 8 bases identical to TRBD1. The germline V gene has CDR1 SGHRS and CDR2 YFSETQ. Trimming at V came to 5 bases and at J to 5 bases, leaving 14 bases not matched to a gene. The CDR3 sequence is 16 residues long. In DNA, the CDR3 is TGCGCCAGCAGAATAGGACAGGGTGGTGTTGGGGAGACCCAGTACTTC. Protein sequence: CASRIGQGGVGETQYF.

The chain combines TRBV5-1 with TRBJ1-1; no clear D gene. Looked up from germline, CDR1 is SGHRS and CDR2 is YFSETQ. The CDR3 spans 12 residues. V gave up 5 bases and J gave up 1 base, with 6 bases separating them. CDR3 DNA sequence: TGCGCCAGCAGATCGGGGAACACTGAAGCTTTCTTT. It is translated as CASRSGNTEAFF.

This CDR3 is CAIRTGPEAEAFF. The CDR3, as DNA: TGTGCCATCAGGACAGGTCCTGAGGCTGAAGCTTTCTTT. V and J are TRBV10-3 and TRBJ1-1; weak D call: TRBD1 (6 bases). The CDR3 consists of 13 residues. V lost 6 bases, J lost 6 bases, and 14 bases lay in between. Germline loops: CDR1 ENHRY, CDR2 SYGVKD.

This clone is a singleton in its sample. V is TRBV5-1 and J is TRBJ1-1; D unresolved. The CDR3 contains 14 residues. Per the germline V gene, CDR1 is SGHRS and CDR2 is YFSETQ. The ends were cut back, 0 bases at V and 1 base at J, with 7 bases in the middle. In nucleotides, the CDR3 is TGCGCCAGCAGCTTGGACGGGTGGAACACTGAAGCTTTCTTT. This gives the protein CASSLDGWNTEAFF.

The rearrangement uses TRBV6-1 and TRBJ1-1; D is uncertain. Per the germline V gene, CDR1 is MNHNS and CDR2 is SASEGT. The V end was cut by 3 bases, the J end by 0 bases, with 5 bases between. The CDR3 totals 13 residues. CDR3 amino acids: CASSDEMNTEAFF. The CDR3 DNA sequence: TGTGCCAGCAGTGATGAGATGAACACTGAAGCTTTCTTT.

V and J are TRBV4-2 and TRBJ2-3; 9 bases line up with TRBD2. CDR3 length: 15 amino acids. The germline gives CDR1 LGHNA, CDR2 YNFKEQ. Unmatched junction bases numbered 3, after V lost 1 base and J lost 4 bases. CDR3 sequence: CASSQVAGAPDTQYF. In DNA, the CDR3 is TGTGCCAGCAGCCAAGTAGCGGGAGCCCCAGATACGCAGTATTTT.

The genes are TRBV11-2 and TRBJ1-2; D is perhaps TRBD1 (6 bases). Germline V gene sequence: CDR1 SGHAT, CDR2 FQNNGV. V lost 5 bases and J lost 6, with 10 bases in between. The CDR3 covers 12 residues. This CDR3 reads CASSPTGNGYTF. The CDR3, as DNA: TGTGCCAGCAGCCCCACAGGGAATGGCTACACCTTC.

The chain joins TRBV28 to TRBJ2-5; 8 bases align to TRBD2. J gave up 1 base and V 5 bases, and 6 bases lay outside the gene matches. There are 15 residues in the CDR3. Germline V gives CDR1 MDHEN, CDR2 SYDVKM. In DNA form, the CDR3 reads TGTGCCAGCAGTCGCCCCCGGGGGGGCCAAGAGACCCAGTACTTC. This codes for CASSRPRGGQETQYF.

The gene calls are TRBV2 and TRBJ2-1; no reliable D call. The CDR3 runs 16 residues. V was trimmed by 6 bases and J by 0 bases, leaving 15 bases between them. From germline, CDR1 is SNHLY and CDR2 FYNNEI. The CDR3 region is CASSYTFKSSYNEQFF. The CDR3 DNA reads as TGTGCCAGCAGCTATACCTTCAAAAGCTCCTACAATGAGCAGTTCTTC.

This clone has just one count. The V and J genes are TRBV7-2 and TRBJ2-5; 7 bases agree with TRBD2. CDR3 length: 15 residues. Trimming at V came to 2 bases and at J to 5 bases, leaving 8 bases not matched to a gene. Germline CDR1 reads SGHTA; CDR2 reads FQGNSA. The CDR3 loop reads CASSLRSGARETQYF. Written as DNA, the CDR3 is TGTGCCAGCAGCTTAAGGAGCGGGGCGCGGGAGACCCAGTACTTC.

This clone appeared once. J is TRBJ2-2 and V is TRBV14, with 10 bases that match TRBD1. The V and J ends lost 4 bases and 4 bases, in that order; junction bases with no gene match: 3. This CDR3 has 15 amino acids. Germline V lookup: CDR1 SGHDN, CDR2 FVKESK. The CDR3 DNA sequence: TGTGCCAGCAGCCTCTGGGACAGGGGCACCGGGGAGCTGTTTTTT. Residues: CASSLWDRGTGELFF.

This clone appeared a few times. The genes are TRBV5-6 and TRBJ1-1; the D gene is possibly TRBD1 (6 bases). Deletions cut 2 bases from V and 8 bases from J, with 16 bases between. The CDR3 covers 14 residues. Looked up from germline, CDR1 is SGHDT and CDR2 is YYEEEE. CDR3 protein: CASSFGTGSVEAFF. CDR3 coding DNA: TGTGCCAGCAGCTTTGGTACAGGGTCGGTGGAAGCTTTCTTT.

This clone was seen a handful of times. The chain has TRBV6-1 and TRBJ1-1, with 7 nucleotides matching TRBD1. The trim removed 7 bases at V and 10 bases at J, leaving 12 bases unmatched. CDR3 length equals 13 residues. Germline CDR1 and CDR2: MNHNS and SASEGT. The CDR3 bases are TGTGCCAGCACCTCCGACAGGGTCCAAGGAGCTTTCTTT. It encodes CASTSDRVQGAFF.

J is TRBJ2-7 and V is TRBV6-1; TRBD1 matches 7 bases. The CDR3 covers 13 residues. The V segment lost 7 bases and the J segment 6 bases; nucleotides outside the gene matches: 9. The germline V gene has CDR1 MNHNS and CDR2 SASEGT. The CDR3 spells CASKVTGKVEQYF. In nucleotides, the CDR3 is TGTGCCAGCAAGGTGACAGGGAAGGTCGAGCAGTACTTC.

The J gene is TRBJ2-1, the V gene TRBV5-3; 9 nucleotides agree with TRBD2. TRBV5-3 is annotated as an ORF whose role is uncertain. Trimming cost V 0 bases and J 9 bases; bases outside gene matches: 13. The length of the CDR3 is 17 residues. The CDR3 protein is CARSLEHRLAGSTEQFF. The CDR3, as DNA: TGTGCCAGAAGCTTGGAACATCGGCTAGCGGGAAGTACTGAGCAGTTCTTC.

The rearrangement joins TRBV29-1 to TRBJ2-7; 9 bases fit TRBD2. The CDR3 totals 15 residues. Germline V gene lookup returns CDR1 SQVTM and CDR2 ANQGSEA. The junction had 6 bases not matched to a gene; V was cut back by 1 base and J by 2 bases. The CDR3 region is CSVEGGRAPPYEQYF. The CDR3 DNA is TGCAGCGTTGAAGGCGGGAGGGCTCCCCCCTACGAGCAGTACTTC.